These 25 T cell receptor beta chains came from one sample sequenced in a study of T cell repertoires in cytomegalovirus infection. TCRdb recomputed calls from the reads with MiXCR, one row per CDR3 protein. The profile shows hundreds of thousands of distinct CDR3 sequences, approximately 34% of them singletons. Sequencing was performed on PBMCs. The source is a human donor in good health (CMV status not recorded). Some clones in this sample may be carry-over from other donors' samples.

As to this clonotype: Being one base from a much bigger clone, this may be a read error. This rearrangement joins TRBV7-6 to TRBJ2-1, with 9 bases lining up with TRBD2. CDR1 and CDR2 (germline): SGHVS, FNYEAQ. V shed 3 bases and J 8 bases; nucleotides not matched to a gene: 11. The CDR3 is 16 residues long. The CDR3 loop is CASSFSAGGPFDEQFF. The CDR3 nucleotides read TGTGCCAGCAGCTTTTCAGCGGGGGGTCCATTTGATGAGCAGTTCTTC. The variable domain in full, with the rest retrieved from reference TRBV7-6 and TRBJ2-1, is GAGVSQSPRYKVTKRGQDVALRCDPISGHVSLYWYRQALGQGPEFLTYFNYEAQQDKSGLPNDRFSAERPEGSISTLTIQRTEQRDSAMYRCASSFSAGGPFDEQFFGPGTRLTVL.

V is TRBV5-1 and J is TRBJ2-2, with D possibly being TRBD2 (7 bases). Between the trimmed V and J ends, which lost 4 bases and 3 bases, there was a span of 13 bases. This CDR3 is built from 15 residues. CDR1 and CDR2 from the germline V gene are SGHRS and YFSETQ. The CDR3 here is CASSPRRGHTGELFF. Written as DNA, the CDR3 is TGCGCCAGCAGCCCACGGCGGGGGCACACCGGGGAGCTGTTTTTT. The full variable domain, rest sourced from reference TRBV5-1 and TRBJ2-2, is KAGVTQTPRYLIKTRGQQVTLSCSPISGHRSVSWYQQTPGQGLQFLFEYFSETQRNKGNFPGRFSGRQFSNSRSEMNVSTLELGDSALYLCASSPRRGHTGELFFGEGSRLTVL.

This clonotype was picked up a small number of times. The rearrangement joins TRBV7-6 to TRBJ2-7, with 7 bases lining up with TRBD1. The trim removed 4 bases at V and 6 bases at J, leaving 9 bases unmatched. The length of the CDR3 is 14 residues. CDR1 is SGHVS, CDR2 FNYEAQ, per germline. The CDR3 spells CASSYRGEGTEQYF. DNA of the CDR3: TGTGCCAGCAGCTACAGGGGTGAGGGCACCGAGCAGTACTTC. Full variable domain (rest looked up from reference TRBV7-6 and TRBJ2-7): GAGVSQSPRYKVTKRGQDVALRCDPISGHVSLYWYRQALGQGPEFLTYFNYEAQQDKSGLPNDRFSAERPEGSISTLTIQRTEQRDSAMYRCASSYRGEGTEQYFGPGTRLTVT.

The rearrangement uses TRBV15 and TRBJ2-3; D gene unclear. The CDR3 covers 16 residues. V dropped 1 base and J dropped 2 bases, with 13 bases sitting between them. In germline, CDR1 is LNHNV, CDR2 YYDKDF (reference sequence). The CDR3 here is CATSRGDVGNTDTQYF. The CDR3 DNA follows: TGTGCCACCAGCAGAGGCGACGTTGGAAACACAGATACGCAGTATTTT. The whole variable domain, remainder taken from reference TRBV15 and TRBJ2-3, is DAMVIQNPRYQVTQFGKPVTLSCSQTLNHNVMYWYQQKSSQAPKLLFHYYDKDFNNEADTPDNFQSRRPNTSFCFLDIRSPGLGDTAMYLCATSRGDVGNTDTQYFGPGTRLTVL.

The CDR3 DNA follows: TGTGCCAGCAGTTTAAGGACAGCTAGAGAGACCCAGTACTTC. Protein: CASSLRTARETQYF. The chain joins TRBV27 to TRBJ2-5; TRBD1 is a possible D gene (6 bases). Trimming left V 2 bases short and J 4 bases short, with 11 bases between. Looked up from germline, CDR1 is MNHEY and CDR2 is SMNVEV (reference sequence). CDR3 length: 14 amino acids.

This chain uses TRBV5-6 with TRBJ1-1; TRBD1 is a possible D gene (5 bases). Germline lookup yields CDR1 SGHDT and CDR2 YYEEEE. Trimming stripped 4 bases from V and 7 bases from J, with 17 bases between. This CDR3 has 14 residues. The CDR3 DNA reads as TGTGCCAGCAGCCATCGGGGCCTACCTAATGAAGCTTTCTTT. It codes for CASSHRGLPNEAFF.

This chain joins TRBV12-3 or TRBV12-4 and TRBJ2-1; D might be TRBD2 (6 bases). V dropped 5 bases and J dropped 3 bases, with 14 bases sitting between them. CDR3 length equals 15 residues. CDR3 nucleotide sequence: TGTGCCAGCAGTACCTCTGGCGGGGTCTACAATGAGCAGTTCTTC. It yields the protein CASSTSGGVYNEQFF.

V gene TRBV24-1 combines with J gene TRBJ1-4; D unclear. The V gene's germline CDR1 is KGHDR and CDR2 SFDVKD. V lost 12 bases, J lost 17 bases, and 15 bases lay in between. CDR3 length: 9 amino acids. The CDR3 region has the DNA TGTGCCTCCCACGAAGGAAAATTTTTT. It codes for CASHEGKFF.

This sequence joins TRBV14 and TRBJ1-1; 8 positions match TRBD1. The germline V gene has CDR1 SGHDN and CDR2 FVKESK. CDR3 length: 16 residues. Trimming cost V 1 base and J 2 bases; bases outside gene matches: 6. This CDR3 reads CASSQGTGTENTEAFF. The CDR3, as DNA: TGTGCCAGCAGCCAAGGGACAGGGACGGAAAACACTGAAGCTTTCTTT.

This clonotype has at least ten counts. The J gene is TRBJ2-3, the V gene TRBV7-6; TRBD2 might be the D (6 bases). Germline V lookup: CDR1 SGHVS, CDR2 FNYEAQ. The CDR3 loop spans 15 amino acids. V was cut by 3 bases and J by 3 bases, with 13 bases left in between. CDR3 protein: CASSFGGDGTDTQYF. CDR3 nucleotides: TGTGCCAGCAGCTTCGGAGGGGATGGAACAGATACGCAGTATTTT.

V gene TRBV28 combines with J gene TRBJ1-2; no reliable D call. V lost 3 bases, J lost 6 bases, and 5 bases lay in between. CDR3 length equals 11 residues. Per the germline V gene, CDR1 is MDHEN and CDR2 is SYDVKM. CDR3 sequence reads: CASSFFDGYTF. In nucleotides, the CDR3 is TGTGCCAGCAGTTTTTTCGATGGCTACACCTTC.

The rearrangement joins TRBV6-6 to TRBJ1-2, with TRBD1 matching 9 bases. The CDR3 sequence is 14 residues long. Germline V gene sequence: CDR1 MNHNY, CDR2 SVGAGI (reference sequence). J lost 7 bases, V lost 5 bases, and 8 bases had no gene match. The CDR3: CASSADRGFGGYTF. CDR3 sequence (DNA): TGTGCCAGCAGTGCGGACAGGGGATTCGGTGGCTACACCTTC.

This clonotype was detected only a few times. The J gene is TRBJ2-2, the V gene TRBV27; D might be TRBD2 (6 bases). This CDR3 is built from 16 residues. With 5 bases removed from V and 3 bases from J, the gap between germline ends came to 16 bases. Germline V CDR1 and CDR2: MNHEY, SMNVEV (reference sequence). CDR3 sequence reads: CASSPSLGSHTGELFF. The CDR3 DNA reads TGTGCCAGCAGTCCCTCCCTCGGGAGTCACACCGGGGAGCTGTTTTTT.

The V call is TRBV4-1, the J call TRBJ2-3, with 9 positions matching TRBD2. Germline CDR1 reads MGHRA; CDR2 reads YSYEKL. Trimming removed 3 bases from V and 2 bases from J; junction bases left unmatched: 9. This CDR3 region has 17 residues. CDR3 in amino acids: CASSHKRGARFTDTQYF. In DNA, the CDR3 is TGCGCCAGCAGCCACAAGCGGGGGGCCAGATTCACAGATACGCAGTATTTT.

The V and J genes are TRBV7-8 and TRBJ2-7, with 8 bases identical to TRBD1. The germline V gene encodes CDR1 SGHVS and CDR2 FQNEAQ. The CDR3 is 18 residues long. V was pared by 6 bases and J by 1 base, with 17 bases of the junction left unmatched. The CDR3 DNA reads TGTGCCAGCAGAAAAACAGGGGGATTACGGGGTGGATCCTACGAGCAGTACTTC. This sequence encodes CASRKTGGLRGGSYEQYF.

There are many counts of this clonotype. The J gene is TRBJ2-1, the V gene TRBV9; a possible D gene is TRBD1 (5 bases). The V gene lost 4 bases and the J gene lost 0 bases, with 11 bases spanning the gap. The germline V gene encodes CDR1 SGDLS and CDR2 YYNGEE. The CDR3 is made up of 15 amino acids. Written as DNA, the CDR3 is TGTGCCAGCAGCCCCGCGGACAACTCCTACAATGAGCAGTTCTTC. This encodes CASSPADNSYNEQFF.

Only a few counts were recorded for this clonotype. The genes are TRBV20-1 and TRBJ2-7, with D perhaps matching TRBD1 or TRBD2 (5 bases each). This CDR3 region has 13 residues. The V gene's germline CDR1 is DFQATT and CDR2 SNEGSKA (reference sequence). V shed 3 bases and J shed 2 bases, with 11 bases lying between them. CDR3 residues: CSARRDGTYEQYF. The CDR3 DNA reads as TGCAGTGCTAGGAGGGACGGGACCTACGAGCAGTACTTC.

V gene TRBV6-5 combines with J gene TRBJ1-2; D not certain. The germline gives CDR1 MNHEY, CDR2 SVGAGI. This CDR3 has 16 amino acids. Trimming took off 5 bases at V and 2 bases at J, with 18 bases between the two ends. The CDR3, as DNA: TGTGCCAGCAGTGAAACGGGCGGCAGTCAAAACTATGGCTACACCTTC. Its translation is CASSETGGSQNYGYTF.

This clonotype was found a few times. This chain links TRBV4-1 with TRBJ1-5; 7 bases map to TRBD1. CDR1 MGHRA and CDR2 YSYEKL come from the germline V gene. CDR3 length equals 18 residues. V gave up 3 bases and J gave up 0 bases; unmatched junction bases: 11. The CDR3 protein is CASSHEKGTVTSNQPQHF. DNA of the CDR3: TGCGCCAGCAGCCACGAGAAGGGGACAGTAACTAGCAATCAGCCCCAGCATTTT.

This clonotype was recorded at least ten times. Mismatch with germline at one junction end may stem from a read error. This chain uses TRBV7-8 with TRBJ2-7, with 7 bases that match TRBD2. The CDR3 contains 10 residues. Germline CDR1 and CDR2: SGHVS and FQNEAQ. This CDR3 reads CASTSLGGNF. DNA for the CDR3: TGTGCCAGCACCTCGTTGGGAGGGAACTTC.

The J gene is TRBJ2-7, the V gene TRBV28; 11 bases match TRBD2. CDR1 is MDHEN, CDR2 SYDVKM, per germline. The CDR3 is made up of 13 amino acids. The ends lost 6 bases at V and 7 bases at J; junction bases unmatched: 5. Here the CDR3 DNA reads TGTGCCAGCAGAACCCCTAGCGGGAGGGAGCAGTACTTC. Translated: CASRTPSGREQYF.

Remarks on this clonotype: A read error is possible here, since a much larger clone lies one base away. V usage is TRBV4-1 and J usage is TRBJ2-7; either TRBD1 or TRBD2 may fit D (5 bases each). CDR3 length equals 15 residues. Germline lookup yields CDR1 MGHRA and CDR2 YSYEKL. The CDR3 coding sequence is TGCGCCAGCAGCCAAGTAGGGACGGAGGCCTACGAGCAGTCCTTC. Encoded protein: CASSQVGTEAYEQSF.

This chain joins TRBV12-3 or TRBV12-4 and TRBJ2-3, with 12 nucleotides matching TRBD2. V was clipped by 3 bases and J by 6 bases; unmatched bases: 7. CDR3 length equals 16 residues. The DNA of the CDR3 is TGTGCCAGCAGTTTCGAACTAGCGGGAGGTCAGGATACGCAGTATTTT. Protein sequence: CASSFELAGGQDTQYF.

This rearrangement joins TRBV12-3 or TRBV12-4 to TRBJ1-6; no clear D. CDR3 length equals 12 residues. V lost 6 bases to trimming and J lost 13 bases, with 13 bases between them. In DNA, the CDR3 is TGTGCCAGCAGCCTTGGGGTTGGCCCCCTCCACTTT. It encodes CASSLGVGPLHF.

This clonotype was counted many times. This chain joins TRBV7-2 and TRBJ2-6; 7 bases map to TRBD1. The CDR3 is 19 amino acids. Germline V CDR1 and CDR2: SGHTA, FQGNSA. V dropped 5 bases and J dropped 0; count of bases not matched to a gene: 13. The CDR3 DNA reads TGTGCCAGCAGCCCGAGGACAGGCCGAGTCCCCTCTGGGGCCAACGTCCTGACTTTC. It yields the protein CASSPRTGRVPSGANVLTF.